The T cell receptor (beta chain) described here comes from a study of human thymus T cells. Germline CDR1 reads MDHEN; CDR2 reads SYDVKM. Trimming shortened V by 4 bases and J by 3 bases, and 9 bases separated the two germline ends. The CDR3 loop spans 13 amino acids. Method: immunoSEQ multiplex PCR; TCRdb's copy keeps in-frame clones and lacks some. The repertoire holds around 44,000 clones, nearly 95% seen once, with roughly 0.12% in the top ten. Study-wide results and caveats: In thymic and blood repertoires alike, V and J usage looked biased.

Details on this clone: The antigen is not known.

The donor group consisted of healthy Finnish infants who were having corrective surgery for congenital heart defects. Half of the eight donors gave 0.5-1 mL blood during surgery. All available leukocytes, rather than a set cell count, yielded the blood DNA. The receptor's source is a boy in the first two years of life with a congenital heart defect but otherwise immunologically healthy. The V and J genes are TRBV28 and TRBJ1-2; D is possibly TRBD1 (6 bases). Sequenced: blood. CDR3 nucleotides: TGTGCCAGCAGTTCCCGACAGGACTATGGCTACACCTTC. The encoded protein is CASSSRQDYGYTF.